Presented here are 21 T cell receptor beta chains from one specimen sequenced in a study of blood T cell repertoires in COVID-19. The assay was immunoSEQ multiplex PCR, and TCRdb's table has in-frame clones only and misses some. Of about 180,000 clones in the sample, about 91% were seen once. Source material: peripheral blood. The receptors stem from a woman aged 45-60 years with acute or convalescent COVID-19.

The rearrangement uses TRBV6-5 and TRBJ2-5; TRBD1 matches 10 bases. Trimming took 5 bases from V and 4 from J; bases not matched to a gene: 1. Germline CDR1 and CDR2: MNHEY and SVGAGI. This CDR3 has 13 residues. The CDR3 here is CASSRDRGETQYF. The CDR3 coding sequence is TGTGCCAGCAGTAGGGACAGGGGAGAGACCCAGTACTTC.

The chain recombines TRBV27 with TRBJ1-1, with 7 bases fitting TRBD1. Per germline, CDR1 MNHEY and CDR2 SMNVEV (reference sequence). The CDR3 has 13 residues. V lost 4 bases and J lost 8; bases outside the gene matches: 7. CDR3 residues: CASSWNRDSEAFF. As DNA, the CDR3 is TGTGCCAGCAGTTGGAACCGGGACAGCGAAGCTTTCTTT.

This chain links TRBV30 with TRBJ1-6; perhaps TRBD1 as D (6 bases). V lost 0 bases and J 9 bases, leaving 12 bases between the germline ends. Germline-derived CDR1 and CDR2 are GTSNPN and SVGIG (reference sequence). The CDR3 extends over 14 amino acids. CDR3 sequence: CAWSVYREISPLHF. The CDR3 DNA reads TGTGCCTGGAGTGTGTACAGGGAAATTTCACCCCTCCACTTT. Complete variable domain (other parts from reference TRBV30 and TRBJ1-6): SQTIHQWPATLVQPVGSPLSLECTVEGTSNPNLYWYRQAAGRGLQLLFYSVGIGQISSEVPQNLSASRPQDRQFILSSKKLLLSDSGFYLCAWSVYREISPLHFGNGTRLTVT.

CDR3: CASTRLWSFRNTGELFF. DNA for the CDR3: TGTGCCAGTACCCGCCTGTGGAGCTTCCGGAACACCGGGGAGCTGTTTTTT. The chain carries TRBV19 and TRBJ2-2, with D hard to call. Germline V gives CDR1 LNHDA, CDR2 SQIVND (reference sequence). There are 17 residues in the CDR3. Trimming stripped 7 bases from V and 1 base from J, with 19 bases between.

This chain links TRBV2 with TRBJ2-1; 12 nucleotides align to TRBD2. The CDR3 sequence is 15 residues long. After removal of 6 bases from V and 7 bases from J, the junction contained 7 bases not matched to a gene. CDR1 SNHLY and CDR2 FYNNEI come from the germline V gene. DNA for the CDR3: TGTGCCAGCAGGCCTAGCGGGGGGGCCCGGAATGAGCAGTTCTTC. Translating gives CASRPSGGARNEQFF.

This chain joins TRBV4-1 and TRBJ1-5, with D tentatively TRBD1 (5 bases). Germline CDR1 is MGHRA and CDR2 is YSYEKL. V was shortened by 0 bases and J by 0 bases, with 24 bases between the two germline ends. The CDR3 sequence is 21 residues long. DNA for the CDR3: TGCGCCAGCAGCCAAGATATGGGCGCAGGGCGAGGAAGATATAGCAATCAGCCCCAGCATTTT. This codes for CASSQDMGAGRGRYSNQPQHF.

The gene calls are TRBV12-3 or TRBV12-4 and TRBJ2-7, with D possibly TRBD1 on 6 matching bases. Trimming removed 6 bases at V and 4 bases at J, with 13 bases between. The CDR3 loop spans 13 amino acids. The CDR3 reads CASSTGHLYEQYF. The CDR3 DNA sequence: TGTGCCAGCAGCACGGGACATTTGTACGAGCAGTACTTC.

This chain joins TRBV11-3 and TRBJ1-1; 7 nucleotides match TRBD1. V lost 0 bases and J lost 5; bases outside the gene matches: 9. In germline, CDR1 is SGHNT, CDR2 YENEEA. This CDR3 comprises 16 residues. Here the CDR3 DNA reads TGTGCCAGCAGCTTAGATAACTGGACAGGTGAGACTGAAGCTTTCTTT. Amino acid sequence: CASSLDNWTGETEAFF.

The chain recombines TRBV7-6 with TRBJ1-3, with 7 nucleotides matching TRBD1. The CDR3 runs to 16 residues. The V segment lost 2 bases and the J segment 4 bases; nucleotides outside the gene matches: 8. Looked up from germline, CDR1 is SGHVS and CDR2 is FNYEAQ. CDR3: CASSLIGAGGGNTIYF. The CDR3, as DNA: TGTGCCAGCAGCTTAATCGGGGCAGGGGGAGGAAACACCATATATTTT.

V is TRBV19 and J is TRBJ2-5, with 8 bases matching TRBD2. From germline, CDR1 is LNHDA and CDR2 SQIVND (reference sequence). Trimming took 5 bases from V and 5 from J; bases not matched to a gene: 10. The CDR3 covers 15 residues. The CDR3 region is CASSLAGGSRETQYF. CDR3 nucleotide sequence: TGTGCCAGTAGTCTAGCGGGTGGATCAAGGGAGACCCAGTACTTC.

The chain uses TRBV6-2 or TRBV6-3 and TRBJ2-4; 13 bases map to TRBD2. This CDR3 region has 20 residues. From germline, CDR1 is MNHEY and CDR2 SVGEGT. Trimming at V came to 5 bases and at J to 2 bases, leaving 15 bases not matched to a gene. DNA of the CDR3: TGTGCCAGCAGTCTATTTTTCACTAGCGGGGGGGCCGCGACCAAAAACATTCAGTACTTC. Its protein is CASSLFFTSGGAATKNIQYF.

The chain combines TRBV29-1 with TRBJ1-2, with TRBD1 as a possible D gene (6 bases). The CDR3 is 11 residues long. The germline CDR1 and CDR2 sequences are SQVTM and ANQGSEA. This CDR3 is CVGGADYGYTF. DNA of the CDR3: TGCGTAGGGGGGGCGGACTATGGCTACACCTTC.

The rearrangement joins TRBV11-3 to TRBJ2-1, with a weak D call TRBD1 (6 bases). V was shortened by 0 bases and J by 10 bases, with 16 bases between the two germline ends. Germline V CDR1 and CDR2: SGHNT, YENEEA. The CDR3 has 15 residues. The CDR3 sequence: CASSLEGRGSREQFF. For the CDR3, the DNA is TGTGCCAGCAGCTTAGAGGGCAGGGGCAGTAGGGAGCAGTTCTTC.

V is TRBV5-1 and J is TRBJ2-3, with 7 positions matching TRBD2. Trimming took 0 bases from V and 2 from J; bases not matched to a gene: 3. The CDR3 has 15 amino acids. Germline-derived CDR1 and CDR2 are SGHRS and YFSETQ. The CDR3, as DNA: TGCGCCAGCAGCTTGGTCCTAGCGGACACAGATACGCAGTATTTT. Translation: CASSLVLADTDTQYF.

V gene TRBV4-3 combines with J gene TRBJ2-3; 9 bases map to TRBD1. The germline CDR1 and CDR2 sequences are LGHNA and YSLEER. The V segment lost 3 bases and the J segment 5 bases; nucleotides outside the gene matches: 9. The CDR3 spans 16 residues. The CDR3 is CASSQGGTGPRDTQYF. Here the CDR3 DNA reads TGCGCCAGCAGCCAGGGAGGGACAGGGCCGAGAGATACGCAGTATTTT.

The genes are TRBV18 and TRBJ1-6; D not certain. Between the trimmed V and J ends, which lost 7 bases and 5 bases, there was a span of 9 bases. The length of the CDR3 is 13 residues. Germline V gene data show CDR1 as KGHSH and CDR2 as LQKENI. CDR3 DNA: TGTGCCAGCTGGGGAGGTGATAATTCACCCCTCCACTTT. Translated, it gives CASWGGDNSPLHF.

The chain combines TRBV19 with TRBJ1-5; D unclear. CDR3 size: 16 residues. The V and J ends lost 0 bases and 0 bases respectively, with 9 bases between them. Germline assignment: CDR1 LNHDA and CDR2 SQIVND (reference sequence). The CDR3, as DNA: TGTGCCAGTAGTATAGAGGCGGGCTATAGCAATCAGCCCCAGCATTTT. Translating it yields CASSIEAGYSNQPQHF.

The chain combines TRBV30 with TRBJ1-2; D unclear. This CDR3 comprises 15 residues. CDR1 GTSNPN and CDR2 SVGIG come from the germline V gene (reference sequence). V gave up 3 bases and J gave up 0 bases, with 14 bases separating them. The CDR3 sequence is CAWRDHSVPNYGYTF. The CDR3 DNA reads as TGTGCCTGGAGGGATCACAGTGTTCCTAACTATGGCTACACCTTC.

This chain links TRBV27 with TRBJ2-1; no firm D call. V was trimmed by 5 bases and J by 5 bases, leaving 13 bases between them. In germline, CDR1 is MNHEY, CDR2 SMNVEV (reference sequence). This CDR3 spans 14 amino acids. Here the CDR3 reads CASSPRSANNEQFF. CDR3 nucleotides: TGTGCCAGCAGTCCCCGGTCCGCCAACAATGAGCAGTTCTTC.

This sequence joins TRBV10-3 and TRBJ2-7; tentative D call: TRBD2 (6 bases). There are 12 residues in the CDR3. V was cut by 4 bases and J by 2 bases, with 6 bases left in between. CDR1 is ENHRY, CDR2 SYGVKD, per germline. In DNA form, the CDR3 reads TGTGCCATCAGTGCGGGGGCCTACGAGCAGTACTTC. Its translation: CAISAGAYEQYF.

In DNA form, the CDR3 reads TGCGCCAGCAGTCAGCGAAAGGGAGGAAAGTTAAGCGAGCAGTACTTC. Translated: CASSQRKGGKLSEQYF. This chain links TRBV23-1 with TRBJ2-7; tentatively, D is TRBD2 (6 bases). TRBV23-1 is an open reading frame, and its role is uncertain. V was pared by 3 bases and J by 6 bases, with 21 bases between. This CDR3 spans 16 amino acids.